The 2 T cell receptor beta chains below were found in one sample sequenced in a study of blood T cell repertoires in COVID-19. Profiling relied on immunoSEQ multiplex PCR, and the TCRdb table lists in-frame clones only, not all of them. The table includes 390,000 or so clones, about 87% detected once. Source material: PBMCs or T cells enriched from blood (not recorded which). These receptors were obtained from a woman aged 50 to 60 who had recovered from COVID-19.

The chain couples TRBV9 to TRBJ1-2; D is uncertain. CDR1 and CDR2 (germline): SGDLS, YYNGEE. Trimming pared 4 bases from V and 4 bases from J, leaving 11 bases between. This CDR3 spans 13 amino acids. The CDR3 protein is CASSTRDFYGYTF. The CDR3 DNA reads TGTGCCAGCAGCACGAGGGATTTCTATGGCTACACCTTC.

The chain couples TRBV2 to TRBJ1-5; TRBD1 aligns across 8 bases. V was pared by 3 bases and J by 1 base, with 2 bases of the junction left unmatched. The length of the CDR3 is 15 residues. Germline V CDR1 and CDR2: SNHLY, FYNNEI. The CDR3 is CASSDRGLSNQPQHF. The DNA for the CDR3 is TGTGCCAGCAGTGACAGGGGGCTGAGCAATCAGCCCCAGCATTTT.